A selection of T cell receptor beta chains follows, all from one sample in a study of CD8+ T cells in alopecia areata. Measured with immunoSEQ multiplex PCR; TCRdb has only the in-frame clones, and not every one. The sample shows around 190,000 clones, approximately 57% of them seen only once. The sample in question was CD4+ T cells sorted from blood, obtained at week 24, from a patient treated with tofacitinib. All receptors come from a human donor with alopecia areata. Each CDR3 is given with its conserved first and last residue. Each record gives: J gene, D gene, clone size, V gene, CDR3 protein, CDR3 DNA. A D gene is named only where the DNA matches it firmly. Some rows have no size entry. The others give once, few or many, or a class for an expanded clone.

TRBJ2-7 . . TRBV29-1 CSVDSGYEQYF TGCAGCGTTGATTCGGGTTACGAGCAGTACTTC
TRBJ2-3 TRBD1 . TRBV5-1 CASSLQGPTDTQYF TGCGCCAGCAGCTTACAGGGGCCGACAGATACGCAGTATTTT
TRBJ2-3 . many TRBV28 CATGLGPTDTQYF TGTGCCACGGGACTGGGACCCACAGATACGCAGTATTTT
TRBJ2-6 TRBD1 . TRBV9 CASSVDPQGAGANVLTF TGTGCCAGCAGCGTAGACCCACAGGGGGCTGGGGCCAACGTCCTGACTTTC
TRBJ2-1 . . TRBV27 CASSDPLHEQFF TGTGCCAGCTCGGACCCCCTTCACGAGCAGTTCTTC
TRBJ1-2 . . TRBV30 CAWSLGGYGYTF TGTGCCTGGAGTCTCGGGGGCTATGGCTACACCTTC
TRBJ2-4 TRBD1 . TRBV4-3 CASSQEPPGQGGKNIQYF TGCGCCAGCAGCCAAGAACCACCCGGACAGGGCGGCAAAAACATTCAGTACTTC
TRBJ1-2 . few TRBV7-9 CASSLGGPEHGYTF TGTGCCAGCAGCTTAGGAGGGCCGGAACATGGCTACACCTTC
TRBJ1-1 TRBD1 . TRBV30 CAWGTGAFDTEAFF TGTGCCTGGGGGACAGGGGCATTCGACACTGAAGCTTTCTTT
TRBJ2-7 . . TRBV7-8 CASSFGTVSYEQYF TGTGCCAGCAGCTTTGGGACGGTCTCCTACGAGCAGTACTTC
TRBJ1-5 TRBD1 few TRBV6-5 CASSTGTVNQPQHF TGTGCCAGCAGCACCGGGACAGTCAATCAGCCCCAGCATTTT
TRBJ1-5 . once TRBV9 CASSATLPQHF TGTGCCAGCAGCGCCACCTTGCCCCAGCATTTT
TRBJ1-1 . few TRBV7-2 CASSLANRNTEAFF TGTGCCAGCAGCTTAGCGAACAGGAACACTGAAGCTTTCTTT
TRBJ1-1 . . TRBV27 CASSGWGTLNTEAFF TGTGCCAGCTCCGGTTGGGGCACCCTGAACACTGAAGCTTTCTTT
TRBJ1-5 TRBD1 few TRBV7-2 CASSLMQGANQPQHF TGTGCCAGCAGCTTAATGCAGGGGGCGAATCAGCCCCAGCATTTT
TRBJ2-7 TRBD1 . TRBV2 CASTAGGPTYEQYF TGTGCCAGCACGGCAGGGGGCCCCACCTACGAGCAGTACTTC
TRBJ2-2 . . TRBV5-1 CASSLPGTTGTGELFF TGCGCCAGCAGCTTGCCCGGGACAACGGGCACCGGGGAGCTGTTTTTT
TRBJ1-4 . . TRBV30 CAWSVFVGEKLFF TGTGCCTGGAGTGTATTTGTCGGAGAAAAACTGTTTTTT
TRBJ2-7 . . TRBV5-1 CASSLGPGSDEQYF TGCGCCAGCAGCTTGGGCCCGGGGAGCGACGAGCAGTACTTC
TRBJ2-6 TRBD1 . TRBV5-1 CASSPGGTSGANVLTF TGCGCCAGCAGTCCAGGGGGAACCTCTGGGGCCAACGTCCTGACTTTC
TRBJ2-5 . . TRBV4-3 CASSGGGSRGETQYF TGCGCCAGCAGCGGAGGGGGGTCTAGAGGGGAGACCCAGTACTTC
TRBJ1-2 . . TRBV21-1 CASSLRDEDTF TGTGCCAGCAGCCTCCGGGACGAAGACACCTTC
TRBJ2-7 . . TRBV2 CASRTRKASYEQYF TGTGCCAGCAGGACGAGGAAGGCCTCCTACGAGCAGTACTTC
TRBJ1-1 . . TRBV30 CAWSRSNTEAFF TGTGCCTGGAGCAGGTCGAACACTGAAGCTTTCTTT
TRBJ1-2 . . TRBV6-5 CASSAGQLYGYTF TGTGCCAGCAGTGCCGGACAGCTCTATGGCTACACCTTC
TRBJ1-2 . . TRBV9 CASSPPRGEIAGYTF TGTGCCAGCAGCCCACCCCGAGGGGAGATTGCGGGCTACACCTTC
TRBJ2-7 . . TRBV29-1 CSVVGRDTHYEQYF TGCAGCGTTGTAGGTCGGGACACCCATTACGAGCAGTACTTC
TRBJ1-2 . . TRBV30 CAWSVEPLYGYTF TGTGCCTGGAGTGTAGAGCCCCTCTATGGCTACACCTTC
TRBJ2-3 TRBD2 . TRBV2 CASRTQLAGPTDTQYF TGTGCCAGCAGGACCCAACTAGCGGGGCCCACAGATACGCAGTATTTT
TRBJ2-5 . . TRBV10-3 CAISEGQFQETQYF TGTGCCATCAGTGAGGGACAGTTCCAAGAGACCCAGTACTTC
TRBJ2-1 . . TRBV27 CASSLAPRYNEQFF TGTGCCAGCAGTTTGGCCCCCAGGTACAATGAGCAGTTCTTC
TRBJ2-7 TRBD1 . TRBV10-3 CAISTTSGDRGYEQYF TGTGCCATCAGCACTACCTCGGGGGACAGGGGCTACGAGCAGTACTTC
TRBJ1-2 . . TRBV2 CASSVEASGDGYTF TGTGCCAGCAGTGTTGAGGCTTCGGGGGATGGCTACACCTTC
TRBJ1-5 . . TRBV30 CAWSPVSGRGQPQHF TGTGCCTGGAGCCCCGTTTCGGGGCGCGGACAGCCCCAGCATTTT
TRBJ2-3 . few TRBV4-3 CASSQDILAPDTQYF TGCGCCAGCAGCCAAGACATCCTAGCGCCAGATACGCAGTATTTT
TRBJ2-5 . . TRBV5-1 CASSLGGTGTQETQYF TGCGCCAGCAGCTTGGGAGGTACCGGTACCCAAGAGACCCAGTACTTC
TRBJ1-4 TRBD1 . TRBV25-1 CASSEFRDSEKLFF TGTGCCAGCAGTGAATTTCGGGACAGCGAAAAACTGTTTTTT
TRBJ1-5 TRBD1 once TRBV30 CAWSVQGANQPQHF TGTGCCTGGAGTGTACAGGGGGCCAATCAGCCCCAGCATTTT
TRBJ2-3 . . TRBV27 CASSPELTDTQYF TGTGCCAGCTCACCCGAACTCACAGATACGCAGTATTTT
TRBJ1-5 . . TRBV15 CATSRAGAGTRPQHF TGTGCCACCAGCAGAGCTGGGGCAGGCACCCGGCCCCAGCATTTT
TRBJ1-6 TRBD1 . TRBV23-1 CASSQQGDRPKNHNSPLHF TGCGCCAGCAGTCAACAGGGGGACAGGCCTAAAAATCATAATTCACCCCTCCACTTT
TRBJ1-1 . . TRBV5-1 CASSGQGAEAFF TGCGCCAGCAGTGGGCAGGGCGCTGAAGCTTTCTTT
TRBJ2-5 . once TRBV7-6 CASSLEGTRNQETQYF TGTGCCAGCAGCTTAGAAGGGACACGAAATCAAGAGACCCAGTACTTC
TRBJ1-5 . . TRBV2 CASSLDSSNQPQHF TGTGCCAGCAGTCTCGACAGCAGCAATCAGCCCCAGCATTTT
TRBJ2-7 TRBD1 . TRBV28 CASSLAGTGGPREQYF TGTGCCAGCAGTTTGGCCGGGACAGGGGGTCCCCGCGAGCAGTACTTC
TRBJ2-2 . few TRBV7-3 CASSLTLNTGELFF TGTGCCAGCAGCCTGACCCTTAACACCGGGGAGCTGTTTTTT
TRBJ1-1 TRBD1 . TRBV4-3 CASSQTGTAQKAFF TGCGCCAGCAGCCAGACCGGGACAGCACAGAAGGCTTTCTTT
TRBJ2-2 . . TRBV27 CASSPQRPKNTGELFF TGTGCCAGCAGTCCACAAAGGCCCAAGAACACCGGGGAGCTGTTTTTT
TRBJ2-7 TRBD1 . TRBV5-1 CASSLEGQRYEQYF TGCGCCAGCAGCTTGGAGGGACAGAGATACGAGCAGTACTTC
TRBJ1-2 . . TRBV30 CAWSVRLGAGGYTF TGTGCCTGGAGTGTACGTCTGGGGGCAGGTGGCTACACCTTC
TRBJ1-1 . . TRBV19 CASRLGLDTEAFF TGTGCCAGTAGACTCGGTTTGGACACTGAAGCTTTCTTT